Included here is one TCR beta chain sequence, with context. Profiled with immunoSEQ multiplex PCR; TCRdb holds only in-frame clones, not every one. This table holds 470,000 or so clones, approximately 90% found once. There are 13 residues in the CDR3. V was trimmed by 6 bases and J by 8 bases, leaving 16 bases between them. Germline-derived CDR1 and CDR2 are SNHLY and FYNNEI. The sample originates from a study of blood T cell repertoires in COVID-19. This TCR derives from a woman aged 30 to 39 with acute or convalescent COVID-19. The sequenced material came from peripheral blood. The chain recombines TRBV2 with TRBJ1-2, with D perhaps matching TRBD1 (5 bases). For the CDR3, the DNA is TGTGCCAGCAGAACGACAGTGGCCTCCGGCTACACCTTC. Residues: CASRTTVASGYTF.